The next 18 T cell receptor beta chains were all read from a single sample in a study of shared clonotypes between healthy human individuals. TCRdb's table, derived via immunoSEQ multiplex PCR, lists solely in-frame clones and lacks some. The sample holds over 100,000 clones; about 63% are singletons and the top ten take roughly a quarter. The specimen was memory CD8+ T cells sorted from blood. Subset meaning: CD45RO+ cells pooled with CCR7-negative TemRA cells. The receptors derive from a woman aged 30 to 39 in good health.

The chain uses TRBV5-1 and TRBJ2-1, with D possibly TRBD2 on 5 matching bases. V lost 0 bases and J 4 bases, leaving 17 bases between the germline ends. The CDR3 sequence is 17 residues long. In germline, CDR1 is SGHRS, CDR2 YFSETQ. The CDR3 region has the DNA TGCGCCAGCAGCTTGGAGGCAGCGAGCGGCTTTTACAATGAGCAGTTCTTC. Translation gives CASSLEAASGFYNEQFF.

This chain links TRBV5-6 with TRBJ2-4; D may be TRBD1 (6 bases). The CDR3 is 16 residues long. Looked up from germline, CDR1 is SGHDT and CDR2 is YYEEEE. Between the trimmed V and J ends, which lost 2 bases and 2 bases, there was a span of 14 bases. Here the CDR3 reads CASSFGGLRTKNIQYF. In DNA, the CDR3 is TGTGCCAGCAGCTTTGGGGGCCTTCGTACCAAAAACATTCAGTACTTC.

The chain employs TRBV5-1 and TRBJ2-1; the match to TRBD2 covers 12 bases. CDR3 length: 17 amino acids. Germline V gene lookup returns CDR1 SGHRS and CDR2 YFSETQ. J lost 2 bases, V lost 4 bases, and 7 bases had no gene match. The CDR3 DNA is TGCGCCAGCAGCACGGCTAGCGGGAGGGCCCCCTACAATGAGCAGTTCTTC. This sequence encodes CASSTASGRAPYNEQFF.

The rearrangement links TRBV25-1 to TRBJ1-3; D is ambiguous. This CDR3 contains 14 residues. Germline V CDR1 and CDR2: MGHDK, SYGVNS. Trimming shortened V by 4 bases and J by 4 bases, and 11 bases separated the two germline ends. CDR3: CASSVGVGGNTIYF. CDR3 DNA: TGTGCCAGCAGTGTCGGGGTAGGAGGAAACACCATATATTTT.

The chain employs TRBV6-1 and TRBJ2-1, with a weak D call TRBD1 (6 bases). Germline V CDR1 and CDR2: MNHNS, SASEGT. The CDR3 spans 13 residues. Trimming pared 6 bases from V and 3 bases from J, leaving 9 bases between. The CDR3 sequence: CASRQGLYNEQFF. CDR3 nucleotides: TGTGCCAGCAGGCAGGGGCTCTACAATGAGCAGTTCTTC.

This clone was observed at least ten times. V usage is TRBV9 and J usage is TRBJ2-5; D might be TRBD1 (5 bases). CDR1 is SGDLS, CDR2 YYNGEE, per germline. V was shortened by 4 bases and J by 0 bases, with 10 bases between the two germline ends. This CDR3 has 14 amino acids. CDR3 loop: CASSRMTDQETQYF. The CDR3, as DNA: TGTGCCAGCAGCCGTATGACAGACCAAGAGACCCAGTACTTC.

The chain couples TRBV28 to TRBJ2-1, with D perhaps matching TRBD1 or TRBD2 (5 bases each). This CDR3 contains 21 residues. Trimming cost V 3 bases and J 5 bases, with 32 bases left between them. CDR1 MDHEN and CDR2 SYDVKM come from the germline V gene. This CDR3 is CASSFRYPPILVRGIHNEQFF. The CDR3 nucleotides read TGTGCCAGCAGTTTTAGATATCCCCCCATCCTAGTGAGGGGAATACACAATGAGCAGTTCTTC.

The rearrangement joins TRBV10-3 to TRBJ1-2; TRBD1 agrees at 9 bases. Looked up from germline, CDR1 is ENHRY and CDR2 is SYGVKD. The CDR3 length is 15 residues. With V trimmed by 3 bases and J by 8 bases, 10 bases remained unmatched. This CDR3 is CAISDLWTGEYGYTF. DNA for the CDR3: TGTGCCATCAGTGATTTGTGGACAGGGGAATACGGCTACACCTTC.

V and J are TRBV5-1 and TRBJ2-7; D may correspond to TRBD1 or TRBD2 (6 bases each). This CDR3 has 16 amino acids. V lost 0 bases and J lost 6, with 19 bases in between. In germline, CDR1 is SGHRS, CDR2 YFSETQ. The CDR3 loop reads CASSLVGGTQGVEQYF. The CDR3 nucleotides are TGCGCCAGCAGCTTGGTAGGAGGGACACAGGGTGTCGAGCAGTACTTC.

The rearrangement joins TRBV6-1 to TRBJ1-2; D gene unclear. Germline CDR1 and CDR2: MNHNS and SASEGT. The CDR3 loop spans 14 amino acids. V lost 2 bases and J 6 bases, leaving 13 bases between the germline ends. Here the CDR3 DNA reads TGTGCCAGCAGTGAAAAGGAAGAACCTCATGGCTACACCTTC. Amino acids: CASSEKEEPHGYTF.

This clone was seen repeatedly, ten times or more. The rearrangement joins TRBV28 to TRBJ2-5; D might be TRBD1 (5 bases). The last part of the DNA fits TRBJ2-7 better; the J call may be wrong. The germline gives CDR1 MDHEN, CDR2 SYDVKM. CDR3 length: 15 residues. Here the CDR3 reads CASSPPPDSSYEQYF. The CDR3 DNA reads TGTGCCAGCAGTCCCCCTCCAGACAGCTCCTACGAGCAGTACTTC.

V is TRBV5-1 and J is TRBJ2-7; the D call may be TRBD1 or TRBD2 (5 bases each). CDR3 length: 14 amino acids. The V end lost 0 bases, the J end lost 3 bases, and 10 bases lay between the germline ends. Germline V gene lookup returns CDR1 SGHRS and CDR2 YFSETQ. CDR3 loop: CASSLAGTDYEQYF. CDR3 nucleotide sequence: TGCGCCAGCAGCTTGGCAGGGACGGACTACGAGCAGTACTTC. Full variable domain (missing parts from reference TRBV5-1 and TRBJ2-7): KAGVTQTPRYLIKTRGQQVTLSCSPISGHRSVSWYQQTPGQGLQFLFEYFSETQRNKGNFPGRFSGRQFSNSRSEMNVSTLELGDSALYLCASSLAGTDYEQYFGPGTRLTVT.

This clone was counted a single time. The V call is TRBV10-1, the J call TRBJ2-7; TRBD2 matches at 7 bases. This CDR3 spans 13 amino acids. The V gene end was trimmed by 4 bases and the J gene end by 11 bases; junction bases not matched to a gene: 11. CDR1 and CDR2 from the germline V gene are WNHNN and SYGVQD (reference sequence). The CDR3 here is CASSVGGRGVKYF. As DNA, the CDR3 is TGCGCCAGCAGTGTCGGCGGGAGAGGGGTGAAGTACTTC.

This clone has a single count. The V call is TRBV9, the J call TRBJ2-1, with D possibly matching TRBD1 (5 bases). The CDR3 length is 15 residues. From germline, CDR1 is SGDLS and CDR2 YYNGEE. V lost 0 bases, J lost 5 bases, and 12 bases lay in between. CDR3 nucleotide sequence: TGTGCCAGCAGCGTAGGTCAGGGCGTCAACAATGAGCAGTTCTTC. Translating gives CASSVGQGVNNEQFF.

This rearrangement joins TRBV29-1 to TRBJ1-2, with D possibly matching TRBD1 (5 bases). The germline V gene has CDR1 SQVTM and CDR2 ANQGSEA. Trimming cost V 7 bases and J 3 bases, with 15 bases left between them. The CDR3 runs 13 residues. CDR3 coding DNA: TGCAGCGCTCCGCACGGGGGTGACTATGGCTACACCTTC. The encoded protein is CSAPHGGDYGYTF.

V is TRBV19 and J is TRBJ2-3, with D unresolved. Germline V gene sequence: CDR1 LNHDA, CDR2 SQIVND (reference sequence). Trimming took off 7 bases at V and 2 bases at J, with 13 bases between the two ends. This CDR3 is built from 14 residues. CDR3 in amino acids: CASKDGFITDTQYF. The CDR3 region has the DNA TGTGCCAGTAAAGACGGTTTCATCACAGATACGCAGTATTTT.

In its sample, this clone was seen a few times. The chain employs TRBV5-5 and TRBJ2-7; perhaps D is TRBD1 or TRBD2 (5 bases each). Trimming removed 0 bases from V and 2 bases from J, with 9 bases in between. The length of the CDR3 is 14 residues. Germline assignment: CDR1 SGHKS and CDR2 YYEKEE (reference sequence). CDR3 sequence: CASSLDWGTYEQYF. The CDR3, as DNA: TGTGCCAGCAGCTTGGATTGGGGGACCTACGAGCAGTACTTC.

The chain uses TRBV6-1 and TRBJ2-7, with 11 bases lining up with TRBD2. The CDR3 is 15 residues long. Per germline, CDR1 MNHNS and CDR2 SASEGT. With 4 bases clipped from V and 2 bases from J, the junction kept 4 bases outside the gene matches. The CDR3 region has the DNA TGTGCCAGCAGTGTAGAACTAGCGGGAGCCTACGAGCAGTACTTC. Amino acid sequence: CASSVELAGAYEQYF.